The rows below give T cell receptor beta chains drawn from one sample of a study of Ad26.COV2.S vaccination and SARS-CoV-2 variants. The assay was immunoSEQ multiplex PCR, and TCRdb's table has in-frame clones only and misses some. The sample contains 440,000 or so clones, about nine tenths of which appear only once. The sequences come from peripheral blood, collected in a trial of Ad26.COV2.S vaccine versus placebo. Every receptor here comes from a person between 18 and 59 years old who received the Ad26.COV2.S COVID-19 vaccine or a placebo. Each CDR3 is given with its conserved first and last residue. Fields, in order: D gene, J gene, V gene, clone size, CDR3 protein, CDR3 DNA. The D gene is left open where the match is weak. Clone size appears in some rows only: once, few, many, or a class for an expanded clone.

TRBD1 | TRBJ1-2 | TRBV6-5 | - | CASSRGQGGPYGYTF | TGTGCCAGCAGCCGAGGACAGGGAGGGCCCTATGGCTACACCTTC
TRBD2 | TRBJ2-2 | TRBV4-1 | - | CASSQDREASSNTGELFF | TGCGCCAGCAGCCAAGATCGGGAGGCATCGTCGAACACCGGGGAGCTGTTTTTT
- | TRBJ2-2 | TRBV7-9 | - | CASSSGTVNTGELFF | TGTGCCAGCAGTTCCGGGACGGTGAACACCGGGGAGCTGTTTTTT
TRBD2 | TRBJ2-1 | TRBV19 | - | CASRGSGRPLSYNEQFF | TGTGCCAGTAGAGGTAGCGGGAGGCCGTTGTCCTACAATGAGCAGTTCTTC
TRBD1 | TRBJ1-5 | TRBV28 | once | CASGQEGNQPQHF | TGTGCCAGCGGACAGGAGGGCAATCAGCCCCAGCATTTT
TRBD2 | TRBJ2-7 | TRBV3-1/TRBV3-2 | - | CASSPTRTSGRYSYEQYF | TGTGCCAGCAGCCCGACCAGGACTAGCGGGAGGTACTCCTACGAGCAGTACTTC
- | TRBJ2-2 | TRBV24-1 | - | CATSFPGERTGELFF | TGTGCCACCTCCTTCCCCGGGGAAAGGACCGGGGAGCTGTTTTTT
- | TRBJ2-3 | TRBV12-3/TRBV12-4 | - | CASLRTEDTQYF | TGTGCCAGCCTACGGACAGAAGATACGCAGTATTTT
TRBD2 | TRBJ2-2 | TRBV27 | - | CASSLSVLGLAEANTGELFF | TGTGCCAGCAGTTTATCGGTTTTAGGACTAGCGGAGGCGAACACCGGGGAGCTGTTTTTT
- | TRBJ2-7 | TRBV7-2 | - | CASSLGWTNSYEQYF | TGTGCCAGCAGCTTAGGCTGGACTAACTCCTACGAGCAGTACTTC
TRBD2 | TRBJ2-1 | TRBV25-1 | - | CASRASGSAYNEQFF | TGTGCCAGCAGAGCTAGCGGGAGCGCCTACAATGAGCAGTTCTTC
TRBD1 | TRBJ2-1 | TRBV18 | - | CASSPVLGQGSSNEQFF | TGTGCCAGCTCACCCGTATTGGGACAGGGGTCTAGCAATGAGCAGTTCTTC
TRBD1 | TRBJ1-4 | TRBV4-2 | once | CASSQEGGQFPAEKLFF | TGTGCCAGCAGCCAAGAGGGGGGACAGTTCCCGGCGGAAAAACTGTTTTTT
TRBD1 | TRBJ1-2 | TRBV6-4 | - | CASSDSAGGYGYTF | TGTGCCAGCAGTGACTCGGCAGGGGGCTATGGCTACACCTTC
TRBD2 | TRBJ2-5 | TRBV9 | - | CASSVASSGIGEETQYF | TGTGCCAGCAGCGTAGCATCTAGCGGGATCGGGGAAGAGACCCAGTACTTC
- | TRBJ2-3 | TRBV12-3/TRBV12-4 | - | CASSFGTDTQYF | TGTGCCAGCAGTTTTGGCACAGATACGCAGTATTTT
- | TRBJ2-7 | TRBV15 | - | CATTDGYEQYF | TGTGCCACCACCGACGGCTACGAGCAGTACTTC
- | TRBJ2-7 | TRBV5-5 | - | CASSLAGDTYSYEQYF | TGTGCCAGCAGCTTGGCAGGGGACACGTATTCCTACGAGCAGTACTTC
- | TRBJ2-5 | TRBV9 | - | CASSLGETQYF | TGTGCCAGCAGCCTCGGGGAGACCCAGTACTTC
TRBD1 | TRBJ1-2 | TRBV7-9 | - | CASSLGGTALDYGYTF | TGTGCCAGCAGCCTGGGGGGGACAGCCCTAGACTATGGCTACACCTTC
TRBD2 | TRBJ2-2 | TRBV20-1 | - | CSASGLAGGPVGGELFF | TGCAGTGCTAGTGGCCTAGCGGGAGGGCCGGTGGGCGGGGAGCTGTTTTTT
TRBD2 | TRBJ2-1 | TRBV13 | - | CASSPSGRFYNEQFF | TGTGCCAGCAGCCCAAGCGGGAGGTTTTACAATGAGCAGTTCTTC
- | TRBJ2-1 | TRBV3-1/TRBV3-2 | - | CASSQARGGEWCNEQFF | TGTGCCAGCAGCCAAGCAAGGGGGGGGGAGTGGTGCAATGAGCAGTTCTTC
TRBD2 | TRBJ2-1 | TRBV24-1 | - | CATSDPASGDYNEQFF | TGTGCCACCAGTGATCCCGCTAGCGGGGACTACAATGAGCAGTTCTTC
TRBD2 | TRBJ2-2 | TRBV18 | - | CASSPTSGSSLGELFF | TGTGCCAGCTCACCGACTAGCGGGAGTTCCCTCGGGGAGCTGTTTTTT
- | TRBJ2-3 | TRBV7-9 | - | CASSLSEKSTDTQYF | TGTGCCAGCAGCTTAAGTGAAAAGAGCACAGATACGCAGTATTTT
- | TRBJ1-5 | TRBV5-1 | - | CASSMDGQQPQHF | TGCGCCAGCAGCATGGATGGTCAACAGCCCCAGCATTTT
TRBD1 | TRBJ1-6 | TRBV11-2 | - | CASSSSGGNSPLHF | TGTGCCAGCAGCTCCTCAGGGGGTAATTCACCCCTCCACTTT
TRBD1 | TRBJ1-5 | TRBV28 | once | CASSLNRGLSNQPQHF | TGTGCCAGCAGTTTGAACAGGGGGCTGAGCAATCAGCCCCAGCATTTT
- | TRBJ1-3 | TRBV4-1 | - | CASSQGMGNTIYF | TGCGCCAGCAGCCAAGGGATGGGAAACACCATATATTTT
TRBD1 | TRBJ1-5 | TRBV28 | - | CASRVRTGVRNQPQHF | TGTGCCAGCAGAGTTCGGACAGGGGTGAGAAATCAGCCCCAGCATTTT
TRBD2 | TRBJ2-3 | TRBV7-3 | once | CASRPGLETDTQYF | TGTGCCAGCAGGCCGGGACTAGAAACAGATACGCAGTATTTT
TRBD2 | TRBJ2-1 | TRBV12-5 | - | CASGLVRIAGGPGLCNEQFF | TGTGCTAGTGGTTTGGTACGTATAGCGGGAGGGCCCGGGTTGTGCAATGAGCAGTTCTTC
- | TRBJ2-7 | TRBV7-8 | - | CASSVPGRSQYEQYF | TGTGCCAGCAGCGTTCCGGGCAGATCTCAATACGAGCAGTACTTC
- | TRBJ2-7 | TRBV7-2 | - | CASSLLQTTYEQYF | TGTGCCAGCAGCTTACTACAAACCACCTACGAGCAGTACTTC
- | TRBJ2-1 | TRBV24-1 | - | CATSGPKYRDNEQFF | TGTGCCACCAGTGGCCCCAAATACAGGGACAATGAGCAGTTCTTC
- | TRBJ1-2 | TRBV4-2 | - | CASSQDAGFYGYTF | TGTGCCAGCAGCCAAGATGCAGGGTTCTATGGCTACACCTTC
- | TRBJ1-3 | TRBV30 | - | CAWSVAISGNTIYF | TGTGCCTGGAGTGTAGCGATCTCTGGAAACACCATATATTTT
- | TRBJ1-1 | TRBV28 | - | CASRIRTANTEAFF | TGTGCCAGCAGGATACGGACGGCTAACACTGAAGCTTTCTTT
TRBD1 | TRBJ2-1 | TRBV29-1 | - | CSVSGTGYYNEQFF | TGCAGCGTCTCAGGGACAGGCTACTACAATGAGCAGTTCTTC
- | TRBJ2-7 | TRBV6-5 | - | CASKDTANYEQYF | TGTGCCAGCAAGGACACGGCGAACTACGAGCAGTACTTC
TRBD2 | TRBJ2-2 | TRBV19 | - | CASSLLAGRLFGELFF | TGTGCCAGTAGTCTACTAGCGGGAAGGCTTTTCGGGGAGCTGTTTTTT